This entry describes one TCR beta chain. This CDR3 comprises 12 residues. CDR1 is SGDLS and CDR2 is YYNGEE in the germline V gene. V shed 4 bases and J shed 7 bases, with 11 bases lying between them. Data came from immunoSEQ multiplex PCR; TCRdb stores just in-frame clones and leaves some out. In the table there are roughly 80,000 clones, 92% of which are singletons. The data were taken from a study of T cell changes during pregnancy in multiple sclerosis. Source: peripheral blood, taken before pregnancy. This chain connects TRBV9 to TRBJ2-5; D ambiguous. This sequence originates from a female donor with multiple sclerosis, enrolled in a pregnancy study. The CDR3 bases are TGTGCCAGCAGCCCCCCGAGTGGGACCCAGTACTTC. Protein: CASSPPSGTQYF.